This T cell receptor (beta chain) was obtained from a study of blood T cell repertoires in COVID-19. Whole-study context: The analysed material was cDNA or gDNA that came from T cells, B-cell-depleted T cells, or PBMCs.

In the study's own analysis: Quantification of nucleated cells was approximated via reference gene primer amplification. Data came from immunoSEQ multiplex PCR; TCRdb stores just in-frame clones and leaves some out. The V and J calls and clone size were taken over from that table, and D and trimming were inferred from the DNA. The sample includes 95,000 to 110,000 clones, about 85% of them seen just once. Trimming took off 6 bases at V and 0 bases at J, with 15 bases between the two ends. Germline V gene lookup returns CDR1 MNHNY and CDR2 SVGAGI (reference sequence). CDR3 size: 16 residues. The chain combines TRBV6-6 with TRBJ1-3; D may be TRBD1 (6 bases). This sequence originates from a man aged 45-65 years in a cohort sampled during active COVID-19. The material sequenced was peripheral blood. This CDR3 reads CASRTGQSYSGNTIYF. The CDR3 bases are TGTGCCAGCAGAACCGGACAGTCCTACTCTGGAAACACCATATATTTT.